A single sample gave rise to the 25 T cell receptor beta chains below, sequenced in a study of Graves' ophthalmopathy and Graves' hyperthyroidism. Amplification from RNA transcripts yielded the TCR beta CDR3 regions. Second-round multiplex PCR followed a first-round RT-PCR using HTBI primers. One entry per CDR3 protein results from TCRdb running MiXCR on the multiplex PCR reads. The table has hundreds of thousands of distinct CDR3 sequences, 40% seen once. The sequencing sample was made of peripheral blood. Receptors originate from an adult man with Graves' ophthalmopathy.

This clonotype turned up a few times. The chain uses TRBV4-2 and TRBJ1-2, with TRBD1 matching 7 bases. There are 15 residues in the CDR3. From germline, CDR1 is LGHNA and CDR2 YNFKEQ. The V gene end was trimmed by 5 bases and the J gene end by 8 bases; junction bases not matched to a gene: 14. CDR3 bases: TGTGCCAGCAGCAGCCGGCGACAGGGTAGAGTCGGCTACACCTTC. Translation: CASSSRRQGRVGYTF.

This clonotype turned up a few times. One junction end does not reproduce the germline sequence, and a read error may be involved. V gene TRBV7-7 combines with J gene TRBJ2-7; D is perhaps TRBD1 (6 bases). CDR1 SSHAT and CDR2 FNYEAQ come from the germline V gene (reference sequence). CDR3 length equals 17 residues. This CDR3 reads CASSKRMDSSESYEQYF. As DNA, the CDR3 is TGTGCTAGCAGCAAACGAATGGACAGCTCTGAATCCTACGAGCAGTACTTC.

At least ten counts were recorded for this clonotype. The CDR3 here is CASSLSGTDNTGELFF. The CDR3 region has the DNA TGTGCCAGCAGCTTATCCGGGACAGATAACACCGGGGAGCTGTTTTTT. The chain is built from TRBV7-7 and TRBJ2-2; 7 bases align to TRBD1. V dropped 2 bases and J dropped 2; count of bases not matched to a gene: 5. In germline, CDR1 is SSHAT, CDR2 FNYEAQ (reference sequence). This CDR3 region has 16 residues.

Note on this clonotype: The CDR3 does not close with the conserved phenylalanine or tryptophan, likely indicating a read error. The rearrangement joins TRBV19 to TRBJ1-6; the match to TRBD1 covers 9 bases. The CDR3 loop spans 15 amino acids. J lost 8 bases, V lost 6 bases, and 8 bases had no gene match. Germline CDR1 is LNHDA and CDR2 is SQIVND (reference sequence). CDR3: CASSRGGDRDSPLHL. CDR3 coding DNA: TGTGCCAGTAGCAGAGGAGGGGACAGGGATTCACCCCTCCACCTT.

The chain couples TRBV2 to TRBJ2-7, with no clear D. Germline V gives CDR1 SNHLY, CDR2 FYNNEI. The V and J ends lost 5 bases and 7 bases respectively, with 9 bases between them. The CDR3 contains 11 residues. The CDR3 nucleotides read TGTGCCAGCAGTAACACTCAGGAGCAGTACTTC. Translated, it gives CASSNTQEQYF.

The V and J genes are TRBV25-1 and TRBJ1-6, with D unclear. V gave up 5 bases and J gave up 0 bases, with 11 bases separating them. The CDR3 runs to 16 residues. Germline CDR1 is MGHDK and CDR2 is SYGVNS. The CDR3 loop reads CASSCYGSSYNSPLHF. CDR3 DNA: TGTGCCAGCAGTTGCTATGGGAGCTCCTATAATTCACCCCTCCACTTT.

The rearrangement joins TRBV7-9 to TRBJ2-5; D perhaps matches TRBD1 (5 bases). Deletions cut 5 bases from V and 0 bases from J, with 10 bases between. The CDR3 extends over 14 amino acids. From germline, CDR1 is SEHNR and CDR2 FQNEAQ (reference sequence). The CDR3 nucleotides read TGTGCCAGCAGCCCAGACAGAGACCAAGAGACCCAGTACTTC. It codes for CASSPDRDQETQYF. Full variable domain (rest looked up from reference TRBV7-9 and TRBJ2-5): DTGVSQNPRHKITKRGQNVTFRCDPISEHNRLYWYRQTLGQGPEFLTYFQNEAQLEKSRLLSDRFSAERPKGSFSTLEIQRTEQGDSAMYLCASSPDRDQETQYFGPGTRLLVL.

The chain combines TRBV2 with TRBJ2-2, with TRBD1 identical over 8 bases. Germline CDR1 SNHLY, CDR2 FYNNEI. This CDR3 contains 17 residues. V lost 6 bases, J lost 9 bases, and 18 bases stayed unmatched. The DNA of the CDR3 is TGTGCCAGCAGCGGGGACCCGGGACAGGTCGGCTTGAGGGAGCTGTTTTTT. This encodes CASSGDPGQVGLRELFF.

A note on this clonotype: Germline and junction disagree at one end, which may indicate a read error. V usage is TRBV10-3 and J usage is TRBJ2-6; no reliable D call. There are 16 residues in the CDR3. The germline CDR1 and CDR2 sequences are ENHRY and SYGVKD. CDR3 amino acids: CASSERRSTGANVLTF. The CDR3 DNA is TGTGCCAGCAGTGAGAGACGGTCCACTGGGGCCAACGTCCTGACTTTC.

On this clonotype: Possible read error: a much larger clone is one base away. The V call is TRBV2, the J call TRBJ2-7; D not certain. This CDR3 has 12 residues. Germline V gene sequence: CDR1 SNHLY, CDR2 FYNNEI. Trimming pared 9 bases from V and 2 bases from J, leaving 11 bases between. The CDR3 DNA follows: TGTGCCAGTTGCACTCATCCCTACGAGCAGTACTTC. Protein sequence: CASCTHPYEQYF.

The gene calls are TRBV10-2 and TRBJ1-2; no clear D gene. Germline-derived CDR1 and CDR2 are WSHSY and SAAADI. This CDR3 spans 14 amino acids. Trimming pared 4 bases from V and 0 bases from J, leaving 9 bases between. The CDR3 sequence: CASSVREANYGYTF. DNA for the CDR3: TGCGCCAGCAGTGTACGGGAAGCTAACTATGGCTACACCTTC.

The J gene is TRBJ1-4, the V gene TRBV20-1; 8 nucleotides align to TRBD1. Germline V CDR1 and CDR2: DFQATT, SNEGSKA (reference sequence). V trimming: 5 bases; J trimming: 1 base; junction bases outside the gene matches: 9. CDR3 length equals 16 residues. The CDR3 nucleotides are TGCAGTGCTCGGACAGGGTTAAGTAGAACTAATGAAAAACTGTTTTTT. It yields the protein CSARTGLSRTNEKLFF.

A few counts support this clonotype. The genes are TRBV25-1 and TRBJ2-7; 11 bases line up with TRBD2. CDR1 MGHDK and CDR2 SYGVNS come from the germline V gene. The trim removed 5 bases at V and 3 bases at J, leaving 15 bases unmatched. The CDR3 spans 18 residues. CDR3 sequence: CASSYLTSGSFGYYEQYF. The CDR3 nucleotides read TGTGCCAGCAGTTACCTCACTAGCGGGAGTTTTGGTTACTACGAGCAGTACTTC.

This clonotype was detected only a few times. CDR3 sequence reads: CASSLDFSGNTGELFF. The CDR3 DNA reads TGTGCCAGCAGCTTAGATTTCTCGGGAAACACCGGGGAGCTGTTTTTT. This chain joins TRBV7-2 and TRBJ2-2; D may be TRBD2 (5 bases). Per germline, CDR1 SGHTA and CDR2 FQGNSA. V lost 1 base, J lost 2 bases, and 11 bases lay in between. The CDR3 spans 16 residues.

The gene calls are TRBV6-6 and TRBJ1-4; D gene ambiguous. Looked up from germline, CDR1 is MNHNY and CDR2 is SVGAGI (reference sequence). The CDR3 is 13 residues long. Trimming stripped 10 bases from V and 4 bases from J, with 13 bases between. The CDR3 is CATLVGGNEKLFF. CDR3 nucleotide sequence: TGTGCCACCTTGGTGGGAGGTAATGAAAAACTGTTTTTT.

This chain connects TRBV29-1 to TRBJ1-2, with D perhaps TRBD1 (6 bases). V was clipped by 3 bases and J by 8 bases, with 13 bases between them. Germline loops: CDR1 SQVTM, CDR2 ANQGSEA. The CDR3 extends over 12 amino acids. CDR3 sequence: CSVEGRGRGYTF. As DNA, the CDR3 is TGCAGCGTTGAGGGCAGGGGAAGGGGCTACACCTTC.

This rearrangement joins TRBV2 to TRBJ2-7; 7 positions agree with TRBD1. This CDR3 contains 14 residues. The germline V gene encodes CDR1 SNHLY and CDR2 FYNNEI. Losses at the gene ends were 6 bases for V and 5 bases for J; bases not matched to a gene: 10. In nucleotides, the CDR3 is TGTGCCAGCAGCTTAGGCCTCACAGGGGACGAGCAGTACTTC. This translates into CASSLGLTGDEQYF.

The chain couples TRBV10-3 to TRBJ1-2; TRBD1 agrees at 11 bases. V trimming: 0 bases; J trimming: 3 bases; junction bases outside the gene matches: 6. Germline V gene sequence: CDR1 ENHRY, CDR2 SYGVKD. The CDR3 spans 17 residues. This CDR3 is CAISESRWTGGDYGYTF. The CDR3 DNA sequence: TGTGCCATCAGTGAGTCTCGGTGGACAGGGGGCGACTATGGCTACACCTTC.

In its sample, this clonotype was seen a few times. This sequence joins TRBV7-9 and TRBJ1-6; D is perhaps TRBD1 (6 bases). Deletions cut 5 bases from V and 0 bases from J, with 11 bases between. This CDR3 has 16 amino acids. Germline loops: CDR1 SEHNR, CDR2 FQNEAQ (reference sequence). The CDR3 sequence: CASSVDRSSYNSPLHF. The CDR3 bases are TGTGCCAGCAGCGTCGACAGGAGCTCCTATAATTCACCCCTCCACTTT.

This clonotype was seen repeatedly, ten times or more. The rearrangement uses TRBV7-9 and TRBJ2-7; TRBD1 matches 7 bases. Germline CDR1 SEHNR, CDR2 FQNEAQ (reference sequence). The CDR3 is made up of 14 amino acids. V lost 5 bases, J lost 7 bases, and 11 bases stayed unmatched. DNA for the CDR3: TGTGCCAGCAGCGCCCGGGACAGCCATCGGGAGCAGTACTTC. Amino acid sequence: CASSARDSHREQYF.

This chain connects TRBV5-6 to TRBJ2-5; TRBD2 matches 10 bases. The CDR3 contains 14 residues. Trimming removed 3 bases from V and 4 bases from J; junction bases left unmatched: 3. CDR1 and CDR2 (germline): SGHDT, YYEEEE. The CDR3 region is CASSSGLAVETQYF. The CDR3 bases are TGTGCCAGCAGCTCCGGACTAGCGGTAGAGACCCAGTACTTC.

On this clonotype: Lacking the conserved final phenylalanine or tryptophan, this CDR3 likely reflects a read error. The V call is TRBV6-5, the J call TRBJ1-1; maybe TRBD1 (5 bases). Trimming pared 7 bases from V and 10 bases from J, leaving 19 bases between. The CDR3 totals 13 residues. Per the germline V gene, CDR1 is MNHEY and CDR2 is SVGAGI. Here the CDR3 reads CASTMDILGLAFY. The DNA of the CDR3 is TGTGCCAGCACGATGGACATCCTCGGATTAGCTTTCTAT.

This chain uses TRBV19 with TRBJ1-4; D is undetermined. This CDR3 spans 19 amino acids. Germline CDR1 LNHDA, CDR2 SQIVND (reference sequence). Trimming pared 7 bases from V and 4 bases from J, leaving 28 bases between. The chain's CDR3 is CASIFSRTKALQDNEKLFF. CDR3 nucleotide sequence: TGTGCCAGTATTTTTTCCCGGACGAAGGCGCTCCAGGATAATGAAAAACTGTTTTTT. Variable domain in full (rest from reference TRBV19 and TRBJ1-4): DGGITQSPKYLFRKEGQNVTLSCEQNLNHDAMYWYRQDPGQGLRLIYYSQIVNDFQKGDIAEGYSVSREKKESFPLTVTSAQKNPTAFYLCASIFSRTKALQDNEKLFFGSGTQLSVL.

In its sample, this clonotype was seen once. CDR3 nucleotides: TGTGCCAGCAGCTTAAAGGTTATGGGCACTGAAGCTTTCTTT. This codes for CASSLKVMGTEAFF. This chain links TRBV7-9 with TRBJ1-1; D ambiguous. Trimming took off 2 bases at V and 4 bases at J, with 11 bases between the two ends. The V gene's germline CDR1 is SEHNR and CDR2 FQNEAQ (reference sequence). The CDR3 has 14 residues.

Of note for this clonotype: A read error may be the cause here, since a much bigger clone is one base away. The chain couples TRBV2 to TRBJ1-5; 8 bases fit TRBD1. The CDR3 has 16 amino acids. CDR1 and CDR2 (germline): SNHLY, FYNNEI. The CDR3 DNA follows: TGTGCCACCAGTGACAACCAGGGGGCTGGCAATCAGCCCCAGCATTTT. The encoded protein is CATSDNQGAGNQPQHF.